The 3 T cell receptor beta chains reported below all come from one sample, sequenced in a study of T cells in tumors after PD-1 blockade. Repertoires were generated with immunoSEQ multiplex PCR, while TCRdb's copy carries only in-frame clones and drops some. The sample contains about 4,200 clones, roughly 73% of which appear only once. Time point here: first of two pre-therapy site-matched biopsies approximately 2 months apart. The source material was tumor tissue, sampled before anti-PD-1 treatment. These receptors were taken from a human donor with basal cell carcinoma.

The chain recombines TRBV28 with TRBJ2-7; D unclear. The CDR3 spans 15 residues. Germline V CDR1 and CDR2: MDHEN, SYDVKM. The V gene lost 5 bases and the J gene lost 7 bases, with 21 bases spanning the gap. CDR3 loop: CASSLVGSKVWEQYF. Here the CDR3 DNA reads TGTGCCAGCAGTCTGGTTGGTAGCAAGGTTTGGGAGCAGTACTTC.

The rearrangement joins TRBV3-1 (or the pseudogene TRBV3-2) to TRBJ2-7; no firm D call. The ends were cut back, 0 bases at V and 4 bases at J, with 1 base in the middle. From germline, CDR1 is LGHDT and CDR2 YNNKEL (reference sequence). The length of the CDR3 is 11 residues. CDR3 sequence reads: CASSQEYEQYF. Here the CDR3 DNA reads TGTGCCAGCAGCCAAGAATACGAGCAGTACTTC.

The genes are TRBV6-5 and TRBJ1-1, with TRBD1 as a possible D gene (5 bases). Trimming cost V 0 bases and J 0 bases, with 8 bases left between them. The germline gives CDR1 MNHEY, CDR2 SVGAGI. This CDR3 spans 15 amino acids. The CDR3 bases are TGTGCCAGCAGTTACTCGGGGGATCTGAACACTGAAGCTTTCTTT. This encodes CASSYSGDLNTEAFF.